Given below is one TCR beta chain in context. There are many counts of this clonotype. The clone's antigen remains unknown. The sample holds no much larger clone one base away, and base qualities are not on file. This record comes from a study of T cells after yellow fever vaccination (dated by TCRdb to about 2019). General notes on the study: Libraries from fractions with low cell numbers were prepared with the SMART-Seq v4 Ultra Low Input RNA kit. To follow T-cell clones before and after both primary and booster YFV17D yellow fever vaccination, bulk TCR alpha and beta repertoires underwent longitudinal sequencing. Two healthy male donors, one aged 18 to 30 and one aged 30 to 40 years, made up the cohort. Blood was collected at multiple timepoints before and after primary and secondary immunization, and bulk PBMC replicates and cell subsets were isolated. General findings and caveats noted by the study authors: After the booster, most of the clones that had expanded following primary vaccination were detected again (roughly 97% of CD4 and more than 85% of CD8), which suggests that memory was broadly maintained. A small fraction of clonotypes showed up in both the CD4 and CD8 compartments, probably as a result of convergent recombination. Compared with the primary T-cell response, the secondary T-cell response was faster but weaker, reaching its peak on day 5 rather than on day 15. Because only a couple of donors were included in the study, the extent to which the findings can be generalized is limited. Computational filtering was required because FACS-sorted repertoires could contain abundant contaminating clonotypes from the bulk population.

The label giving this sample's treatment or condition can be read as: live attenuated yellow fever vaccine strain. PBMCs were isolated from peripheral blood using a standard Ficoll-Paque protocol. Dynabeads CD4 and CD8 positive selection kits were used to isolate the CD4 and CD8 T-cell fractions. RNA was extracted with TriZol from bulk PBMCs, CD4 and CD8 fractions, and dextramer-positive and dextramer-negative fractions. Sequencing was performed on an Illumina NovaSeq 6000. Synthesis of TCR cDNA relied on 5'RACE template switching, a step that introduced a universal primer site along with unique molecular identifiers. Priming for cDNA synthesis came from both the TCR alpha and TCR beta constant segments. Library amplification used two PCR steps, and the second PCR step added sample barcodes and sequencing adapters. Sequencing of libraries was done on Illumina HiSeq 2500 (2x100 bp) or NovaSeq (2x150 bp). The source study handled its data this way. Demultiplexing of reads and collapsing into UMI consensus sequences were performed with MIGEC, and V(D)J alignment was carried out with MiXCR. Vaccine-responding clonotypes were identified with edgeR using replicate PBMC samples, with FDR below 0.01 and a log2 fold change above 5 up to day 15 being required. CD4 or CD8 identity was assigned to each bulk clonotype according to whether the clonotype was present at higher abundance in the sequenced CD4 repertoire or the sequenced CD8 repertoire. Starting from the raw public reads, TCRdb applied fastp trimming at Q25, assembled clones with MiXCR and retained in-frame beta chains. Rows with a matching CDR3 protein are joined into one entry that keeps the most common DNA and genes. The V and J calls come from TCRdb's annotation, not from the publication. The sample yields about 260,000 distinct CDR3 sequences; around 4.9% were counted once. The ten largest clones add up to approximately 3.5% of the sample.

Trimming at the junction amounts to 2 bases on V and 3 bases on J, and the germline ends lie 9 bases apart. From the germline V gene, CDR1 is SGHRS and CDR2 is YFSETQ. The CDR3 sequence holds 13 residues, the cysteine and phenylalanine included. The read is trimmed to its CDR3 DNA, 39 bases read in frame from base 1. This specimen was CD4+ T cells sorted from PBMCs, taken on the day of the yellow fever booster vaccination. This clonotype was sampled from a man aged 18-30 years who received the YFV17D yellow fever vaccine. The rearrangement combines TRBV5-1 with TRBJ2-7; the D gene cannot be resolved reliably. The CDR3: CASSFSGNYEQYF. The DNA sequence is given as TGCGCCAGCAGCTTCTCAGGAAACTACGAGCAGTACTTC.